This T cell receptor beta chain was captured in a study of blood T cell repertoires in COVID-19. For this clone: The sample holds other DNA sequences that translate to the same CDR3.

The data were produced by immunoSEQ multiplex PCR, yet TCRdb's version contains in-frame clones alone and is incomplete. In the table there are approximately 230,000 clones, approximately 90% of which are singletons. V dropped 6 bases and J dropped 5 bases, with 10 bases sitting between them. The CDR3 extends over 12 amino acids. Sequenced: peripheral blood. The chain is built from TRBV12-3 or TRBV12-4 and TRBJ2-5, with D maybe TRBD1 (5 bases). This clonotype was sampled from a woman aged 25 to 39 with COVID-19, enrolled during active disease. DNA of the CDR3: TGTGCCAGCAGCCCCTCAGGGGAGACCCAGTACTTC. This translates into CASSPSGETQYF.